The clone carrying this TCR beta chain appeared many times. Its target is unknown. The data derive from a study of T-cell memory formation after mild COVID-19. The study's findings and limits: Pre-infection memory harbored some responding clones, suggesting cross-reactive memory joined. CD4+ contracting clones were found mainly in CM and EM, and CD8+ ones in EMRA.

TCRdb recomputed calls from the 5' RACE reads with MiXCR, one row per CDR3 protein. This repertoire shows 350,000 to 400,000 distinct CDR3 sequences, roughly 14% found once; its top ten account for roughly 22%. Losses at the gene ends were 6 bases for V and 6 bases for J; bases not matched to a gene: 14. The CDR3 runs to 18 residues. Germline CDR1 and CDR2: MNHEY and SVGEGT. This chain joins TRBV6-2 or TRBV6-3 and TRBJ2-1; 13 bases are a match to TRBD2. The sequenced sample was PBMCs or a T cell subset sorted from them (not recorded which). The source is a man aged 18 to 29 who had mild COVID-19 (a few samples of this study predate the infection). Cell type and time point are not known. The CDR3 DNA sequence: TGTGCCAGCAGCCGCCAACCTGGACTAGCGGGGGAGTCCAATGAGCAGTTCTTC. Encoded protein: CASSRQPGLAGESNEQFF.